The rows below give T cell receptor beta chains drawn from one sample of a study of PD-1 blockade in classical Hodgkin lymphoma. The protocol was immunoSEQ multiplex PCR, while the TCRdb copy is restricted to in-frame clones and leaves out a portion. Of tens of thousands of clones listed, about three quarters are singletons. This material consisted of peripheral blood mononuclear cells (PBMCs), taken at baseline. The receptor set was obtained from a human donor with classical Hodgkin lymphoma. The CDR3 runs from the conserved cysteine through the conserved F or W. The order of the fields is V gene, clone size, CDR3 length, J gene, CDR3 protein. Not all rows give a size; the values are once, few, many and, for expanded clones, a class.

TRBV7-2,-,14,TRBJ1-1,CASSLAAGNAEAFF
TRBV5-1,-,15,TRBJ2-2,CASSSQFALGGELFF
TRBV7-9,-,13,TRBJ2-3,CASSLEGADTQYF
TRBV5-1,few,16,TRBJ2-3,CASSAGLAESTDTQYF
TRBV4-1,-,18,TRBJ2-2,CASSQEGSGGAWYGELFF
TRBV7-2,-,17,TRBJ1-3,CASGPREGIYSGNTIYF
TRBV5-5,-,13,TRBJ1-2,CASSLEVRPGYTF
TRBV6-5,-,15,TRBJ2-1,CASSLTSGGYNEQFF
TRBV10-3,-,15,TRBJ2-2,CASQTSGGANGELFF
TRBV29-1,-,11,TRBJ1-5,CSVSRGGAQHF
TRBV9,-,17,TRBJ2-3,CASSYYPTETNTDTQYF
TRBV2,-,14,TRBJ2-1,CASSTDGISNEQFF
TRBV19,-,14,TRBJ2-3,CASSINGITDTQYF
TRBV6-1,-,15,TRBJ2-5,CASSEAGTGLETQYF